Listed here are 4 T cell receptor beta chains from one sample, sequenced in a study of blood T cell repertoires in COVID-19. The data were produced by immunoSEQ multiplex PCR, yet TCRdb's version contains in-frame clones alone and is incomplete. The sample shows 250,000 to 300,000 clones, 81% of them seen only once. Sequences were obtained from peripheral blood. Every receptor here comes from a woman aged 55-75 years with active or convalescent COVID-19.

This sequence joins TRBV5-1 and TRBJ2-4; D not resolved. Germline CDR1 and CDR2: SGHRS and YFSETQ. Deletions cut 1 base from V and 8 bases from J, with 10 bases between. This CDR3 has 13 residues. The CDR3 DNA reads TGCGCCAGCAGCTTGTCCTCATTAGACATTCAGTACTTC. Amino acids: CASSLSSLDIQYF.

The gene calls are TRBV6-1 and TRBJ1-3; TRBD1 might be the D (5 bases). Germline V gene data show CDR1 as MNHNS and CDR2 as SASEGT. Deletions cut 4 bases from V and 4 bases from J, with 23 bases between. This CDR3 has 18 residues. In DNA, the CDR3 is TGTGCCAGCAGTGGGGCAGGGAGGGGATGGGGCGGCGGAAACACCATATATTTT. Amino acids: CASSGAGRGWGGGNTIYF.

J is TRBJ1-1 and V is TRBV6-5, with D uncertain. Trimming took 7 bases from V and 4 from J, leaving 19 bases between them. Germline CDR1 reads MNHEY; CDR2 reads SVGAGI. The CDR3 is 15 amino acids. CDR3 in DNA: TGTGCCAGCACCAACCCCGGTCGATTGAGCACTGAAGCTTTCTTT. It translates to CASTNPGRLSTEAFF.

This chain links TRBV5-8 with TRBJ1-4, with 7 bases identical to TRBD1. The germline gives CDR1 SGHTS, CDR2 YDEGEE. With V trimmed by 4 bases and J by 10 bases, 13 bases remained unmatched. The CDR3 extends over 15 amino acids. DNA for the CDR3: TGTGCCAGCAGCCCCGGCGCAGGGGGGTACGGAAAACTGTTTTTT. It specifies CASSPGAGGYGKLFF.